This T cell receptor (beta chain) was captured in a study of T cell changes during pregnancy in multiple sclerosis. A single count supports this clone. Other DNA sequences in this sample translate to the same CDR3. Trimming cost V 0 bases and J 3 bases, with 10 bases left between them. The CDR3 sequence is 14 residues long. Germline V gives CDR1 SGDLS, CDR2 YYNGEE. Sequenced by immunoSEQ multiplex PCR; TCRdb stores in-frame clones only, minus some. The sample gives over 100,000 clones, roughly nine tenths of which show up once; more than 1.5% is in the top ten. This chain connects TRBV9 to TRBJ2-7; the D gene is possibly TRBD1 (5 bases). This material consisted of peripheral blood, taken in the third trimester of pregnancy. This receptor was identified in a female donor with multiple sclerosis, enrolled in a pregnancy study. In DNA, the CDR3 is TGTGCCAGCAGCGTAGCCCAGGGCGGCTACGAGCAGTACTTC. Translated: CASSVAQGGYEQYF. Supplemented by reference TRBV9 and TRBJ2-7, the full variable domain reads DSGVTQTPKHLITATGQRVTLRCSPRSGDLSVYWYQQSLDQGLQFLIQYYNGEERAKGNILERFSAQQFPDLHSELNLSSLELGDSALYFCASSVAQGGYEQYFGPGTRLTVT.